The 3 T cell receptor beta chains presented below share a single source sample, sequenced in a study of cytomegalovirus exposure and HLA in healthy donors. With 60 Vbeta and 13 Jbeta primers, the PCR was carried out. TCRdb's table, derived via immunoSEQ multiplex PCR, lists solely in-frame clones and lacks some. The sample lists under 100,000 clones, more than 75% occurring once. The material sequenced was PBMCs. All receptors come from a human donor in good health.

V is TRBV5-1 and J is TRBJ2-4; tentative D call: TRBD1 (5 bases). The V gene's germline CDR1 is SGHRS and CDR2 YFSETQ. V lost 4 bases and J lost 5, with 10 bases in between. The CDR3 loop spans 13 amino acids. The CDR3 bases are TGCGCCAGCAGCCTTCCGACAGAAAACATTCAGTACTTC. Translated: CASSLPTENIQYF.

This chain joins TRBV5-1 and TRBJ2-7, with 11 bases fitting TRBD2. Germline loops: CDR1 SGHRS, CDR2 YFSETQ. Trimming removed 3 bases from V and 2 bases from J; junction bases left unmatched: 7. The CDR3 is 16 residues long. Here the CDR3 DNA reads TGCGCCAGCAGCTGGGGGGCTAGCGGGGGGCCCTACGAGCAGTACTTC. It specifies CASSWGASGGPYEQYF. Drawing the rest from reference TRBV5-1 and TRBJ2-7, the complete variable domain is KAGVTQTPRYLIKTRGQQVTLSCSPISGHRSVSWYQQTPGQGLQFLFEYFSETQRNKGNFPGRFSGRQFSNSRSEMNVSTLELGDSALYLCASSWGASGGPYEQYFGPGTRLTVT.

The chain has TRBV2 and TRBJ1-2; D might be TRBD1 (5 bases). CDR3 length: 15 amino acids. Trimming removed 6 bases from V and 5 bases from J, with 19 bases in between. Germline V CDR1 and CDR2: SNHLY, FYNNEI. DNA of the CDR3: TGTGCCAGCAGGGACCTGGCAGGGATGCAGTATGGCTACACCTTC. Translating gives CASRDLAGMQYGYTF.